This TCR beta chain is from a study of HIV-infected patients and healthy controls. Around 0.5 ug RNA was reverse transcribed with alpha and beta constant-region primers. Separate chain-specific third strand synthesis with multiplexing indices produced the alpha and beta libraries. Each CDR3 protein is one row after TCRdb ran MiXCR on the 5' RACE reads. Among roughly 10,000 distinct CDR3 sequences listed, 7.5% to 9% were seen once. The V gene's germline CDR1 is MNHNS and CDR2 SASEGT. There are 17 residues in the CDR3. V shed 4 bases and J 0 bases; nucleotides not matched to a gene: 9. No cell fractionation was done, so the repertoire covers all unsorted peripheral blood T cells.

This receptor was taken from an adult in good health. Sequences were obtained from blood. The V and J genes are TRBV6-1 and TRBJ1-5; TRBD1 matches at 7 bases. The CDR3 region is CASSVTGVGNSNQPQHF. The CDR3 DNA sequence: TGTGCCAGCAGTGTAACAGGGGTGGGGAATAGCAATCAGCCCCAGCATTTT.